This T cell receptor beta chain was sequenced during a study of beta chain features in type 1 diabetes. Expressed TCRB transcripts were sequenced after all isolated RNA was converted to cDNA. TCRdb's table, derived via immunoSEQ multiplex PCR, lists solely in-frame clones and lacks some. Among 200,000 to 250,000 clones listed, approximately 10% were seen once. The V gene end was trimmed by 0 bases and the J gene end by 7 bases; junction bases not matched to a gene: 9. This CDR3 comprises 16 residues. In germline, CDR1 is SGHRS, CDR2 YFSETQ. J is TRBJ2-1 and V is TRBV5-1; 8 positions agree with TRBD2. The sequenced sample was central memory CD4+ T cells from blood. The source of this sequence is a man aged 18 to 30 in good health. Written as DNA, the CDR3 is TGCGCCAGCAGCTTGGACGGGAGGGCCGGAATGAATGAGCAGTTCTTC. The encoded protein is CASSLDGRAGMNEQFF.